These T cell receptor beta chains were read from a single sample in a study of T cell responses to AZD1222 COVID-19 vaccine. Assay: immunoSEQ multiplex PCR; the TCRdb copy retains only in-frame clones and omits some. The sample has 100,000 to 150,000 clones, more than 80% seen once; the top ten hold 1.5% to 1.7%. The sequencing here drew on peripheral blood, taken on day 0 of AZD1222 vaccination. Receptors originate from an adult in good health. CDR3s include the opening cysteine and the closing phenylalanine or tryptophan. A D gene is named only where the DNA matches it firmly. Size values are once, few and many counts, or a class for expanded clones, and some rows have none.

TRBV29-1	TRBD1	NA	TRBJ2-7	CSTGQDFYEQYF	TGCAGCACCGGACAGGATTTCTACGAGCAGTACTTC
TRBV6-5	NA	NA	TRBJ2-3	CASSYNRGQVDTQYF	TGTGCCAGCAGTTATAACCGGGGCCAGGTTGATACGCAGTATTTT
TRBV5-1	NA	NA	TRBJ2-7	CASSLEGSYEQYF	TGCGCCAGCAGCTTGGAGGGGTCCTACGAGCAGTACTTC
TRBV30	NA	NA	TRBJ2-5	CAWNYQETQYF	TGTGCCTGGAACTACCAAGAGACCCAGTACTTC
TRBV6-6	NA	NA	TRBJ1-2	CASREQFYGYTF	TGTGCCAGCAGGGAGCAATTCTATGGCTACACCTTC
TRBV5-8	TRBD1	NA	TRBJ1-3	CASSAGTAAGNTIYF	TGTGCCAGCAGCGCTGGGACAGCGGCTGGAAACACCATATATTTT
TRBV28	TRBD1	NA	TRBJ2-7	CASRRDSSYEQYF	TGTGCCAGCAGGAGGGACAGCTCCTACGAGCAGTACTTC
TRBV4-1	NA	NA	TRBJ2-1	CASSQFYEVEQFF	TGCGCCAGCAGCCAATTTTATGAGGTGGAGCAGTTCTTC
TRBV7-2	TRBD1	NA	TRBJ1-2	CASSVAGQALSTF	TGTGCCAGCAGCGTGGCGGGACAGGCACTTTCGACCTTC
TRBV24-1	TRBD1	NA	TRBJ2-5	CATSDATGYQETQYF	TGTGCCACCAGTGACGCGACAGGGTACCAAGAGACCCAGTACTTC
TRBV5-4	NA	NA	TRBJ2-5	CASSPRGAYAQETQYF	TGTGCCAGCAGCCCCCGGGGGGCCTACGCCCAAGAGACCCAGTACTTC
TRBV27	TRBD1	NA	TRBJ2-1	CASSSRDRGRNEQFF	TGTGCCAGCAGTAGCCGGGACAGGGGGAGGAATGAGCAGTTCTTC
TRBV19	NA	NA	TRBJ2-7	CASSARGRFSPSYEQYF	TGTGCCAGTAGTGCGCGAGGACGGTTCTCTCCCAGCTACGAGCAGTACTTC
TRBV4-2	NA	once	TRBJ2-5	CASSQDRGRQETQYF	TGTGCCAGCAGCCAAGATAGAGGGCGCCAAGAGACCCAGTACTTC
TRBV10-2	NA	NA	TRBJ1-4	CASRAAGAEKLFF	TGCGCCAGCAGGGCCGCAGGGGCCGAAAAACTGTTTTTT
TRBV11-3	NA	once	TRBJ2-1	CASSATYNEQFF	TGTGCCAGCAGCGCCACTTACAATGAGCAGTTCTTC
TRBV7-9	TRBD1	NA	TRBJ1-6	CASSSHWDRFNSPLHF	TGTGCCAGCAGCTCCCACTGGGACAGGTTCAATTCACCCCTCCACTTT
TRBV7-9	TRBD1	NA	TRBJ1-1	CASSYYDRGTEAFF	TGTGCCAGCAGCTACTACGACAGGGGCACTGAAGCTTTCTTT
TRBV10-3	TRBD1	NA	TRBJ2-1	CAIRSGGESGSVYNEQFF	TGTGCCATCAGATCAGGGGGTGAGTCTGGCTCCGTTTACAATGAGCAGTTCTTC
TRBV18	NA	NA	TRBJ1-4	CASSPGWETNEKLFF	TGTGCCAGCTCACCAGGATGGGAGACTAATGAAAAACTGTTTTTT
TRBV12-3/TRBV12-4	NA	NA	TRBJ2-5	CASVEGAGETQYF	TGTGCCAGCGTTGAGGGGGCGGGGGAGACCCAGTACTTC
TRBV21-1	NA	NA	TRBJ2-7	CARGTPEEQYF	TGTGCCAGAGGCACCCCGGAGGAGCAGTACTTC
TRBV7-8	TRBD1	NA	TRBJ1-5	CASSFSGTGGNQPQHF	TGTGCCAGCAGCTTCTCCGGGACAGGGGGCAATCAGCCCCAGCATTTT
TRBV9	NA	NA	TRBJ2-7	CASSVVGRTGDEQYF	TGTGCCAGCAGCGTAGTTGGACGGACCGGGGACGAGCAGTACTTC
TRBV15	TRBD1	NA	TRBJ2-5	CATNRDRGRETQYF	TGTGCCACCAATAGGGACAGGGGGCGTGAGACCCAGTACTTC
TRBV7-9	NA	NA	TRBJ2-3	CASMRGPSTDTQYF	TGTGCCAGCATGAGGGGACCTAGCACAGATACGCAGTATTTT
TRBV6-2/TRBV6-3	NA	NA	TRBJ2-7	CASSYSKGVPLSEQYF	TGTGCCAGCAGTTACTCGAAGGGGGTACCTTTATCCGAGCAGTACTTC
TRBV6-5	NA	NA	TRBJ2-7	CATAAQNEQYF	TGTGCCACAGCAGCTCAGAACGAGCAGTACTTC
TRBV11-3	NA	NA	TRBJ1-1	CASGGLRNTEAFF	TGTGCCAGCGGGGGGCTACGGAACACTGAAGCTTTCTTT
TRBV7-9	TRBD2	NA	TRBJ2-3	CASSRKREVVDTQYF	TGTGCCAGCAGCCGAAAACGGGAGGTGGTAGATACGCAGTATTTT